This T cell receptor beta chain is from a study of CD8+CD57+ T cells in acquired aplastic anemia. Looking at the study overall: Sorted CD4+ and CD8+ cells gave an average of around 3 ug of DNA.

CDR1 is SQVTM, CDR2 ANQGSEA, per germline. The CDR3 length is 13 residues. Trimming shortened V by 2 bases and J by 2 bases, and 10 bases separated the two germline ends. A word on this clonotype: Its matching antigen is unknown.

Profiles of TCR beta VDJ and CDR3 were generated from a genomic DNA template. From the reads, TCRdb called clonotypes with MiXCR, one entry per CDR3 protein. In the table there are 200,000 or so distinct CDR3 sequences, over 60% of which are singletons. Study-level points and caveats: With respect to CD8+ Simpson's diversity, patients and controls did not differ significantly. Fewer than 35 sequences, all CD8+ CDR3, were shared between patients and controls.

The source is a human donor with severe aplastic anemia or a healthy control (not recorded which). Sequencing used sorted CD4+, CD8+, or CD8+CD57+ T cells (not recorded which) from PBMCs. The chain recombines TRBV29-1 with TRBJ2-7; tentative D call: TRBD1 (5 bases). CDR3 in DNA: TGCAGCGTTGAAAGCGACAGCCCCTACGAGCAGTACTTC. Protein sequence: CSVESDSPYEQYF.